This T cell receptor beta chain was recovered during a study of regulatory T cells in long-lasting Graves disease (TCRdb year 2021). Regarding the complete study: Patients with newly diagnosed Graves' disease had been on antithyroid drugs for under 3 months. Patients with persistent Graves' disease were compared with patients with newly diagnosed Graves' disease using TCR sequencing and RNA sequencing of peripheral blood. The study was registered as a clinical trial and conducted in China. A total of around 33 samples were covered by TCR sequencing, comprising some 13 persistent and around 20 newly diagnosed Graves' disease patients.

Interpreted using the paper, the time point label stands for: newly diagnosed GD, antithyroid drugs for less than 3 months. For both TCR sequencing and RNA sequencing, RNA was extracted from PBMCs using TRIzol. Graves' disease was diagnosed according to American Thyroid Association guidelines. Patients for the study were recruited at an endocrinology department in Xi'an, China. Each patient gave approximately 9.7 milliliters of peripheral blood, collected in an EDTA anticoagulant tube. PBMCs were isolated by Ficoll Paque Plus density gradient separation without further T cell sorting. An Agilent 2100 Bioanalyzer and agarose gel were used to check RNA quality, and a NanoDrop 2000 was used to measure RNA concentration. The method was multiplex PCR. The instrument was an Illumina HiSeq 4000. TCR beta libraries were built with iRepertoire HTBI primers and Arm-PCR amplification of CDR3 regions. Before sequencing, the PCR products underwent gel purification. The paper's data handling went like this. Across samples, around 62 TRBV and approximately 15 TRBJ segments were identified and used for gene usage analysis of CDR3 amino acid clonotypes. COPE and FqMerger were used to merge filtered high-quality paired reads into contigs. BLAST was used to align contigs to IMGT TRBV, TRBD and TRBJ reference genes, and CDR3 was defined according to IMGT. Highly expanded clones were defined as clonotypes with a frequency above 0.1%. Repertoire diversity was measured by Shannon entropy, and V-J evenness by the Gini coefficient. A clonotype found in more than one individual was treated as public. The public reads were reprocessed in TCRdb via fastp at Q25 and MiXCR, keeping in-frame beta chains. Duplicate CDR3 protein sequences are folded into a single record with the most common DNA and genes. The V and J calls were determined by TCRdb, not by the authors. The sample has 370,000 or so distinct CDR3 sequences on record, 15% to 20% of them singletons. The ten largest make up 20% of the sample.

This clonotype was counted at least ten times. The target of this receptor is not known. Per-base qualities were not stored, and no clone one base away is much larger. The research as a whole found: Compared with newly diagnosed patients, patients with persistent Graves' disease had lower TCR Shannon entropy and fewer highly expanded clones, which suggests clonal expansion. A larger number of public clonotypes was shared among persistent patients (2,741) than among newly diagnosed patients (around 870). Sequencing and analysis were limited to the TCR beta chain. The small sample size was acknowledged by the authors as a limitation that may reduce accuracy. Only peripheral blood was studied, because thyroid tissue, the primary lesion, was inaccessible.

These same records also appear under a second study, on T cells in Graves' hyperthyroidism and ophthalmopathy. According to the second study: Graves' hyperthyroidism was defined as stable when no progression to ophthalmopathy occurred over 18 months of follow-up. The hyperthyroidism patients were between 18 and 65 years old and newly diagnosed, with a disease duration of less than 2 months. Exclusion was applied to patients with uncontrolled infections, other autoimmune diseases, pregnancy or lactation. Diagnoses were based on clinical symptoms, serum thyroxine and TRAb, thyroid ultrasound and orbital computed tomography. A first-round RT-PCR of the TCR CDR3 used the HTBI primer set with the Qiagen OneStep RT-PCR kit. Blood samples also contained most of the expanded thyroid clonotypes (frequency above 0.001), which suggests that blood repertoires may reflect thyroid immune responses. A model built on a 13 V-J signature distinguished ophthalmopathy from stable hyperthyroidism, reaching 85% to 90% sensitivity and around 81% specificity in cross-validation and 80%/75% in testing. During validation, the model predicted progression to ophthalmopathy a median of approximately six months ahead of onset, with around 71% sensitivity and 72.22% specificity. TCR V-J signatures able to tell the groups apart were searched for in a discovery cohort of 90 to 100 patients, of whom roughly 42 had Graves' ophthalmopathy and 55 to 60 had stable Graves' hyperthyroidism. Prospective prediction of ophthalmopathy was tested in an independent validation cohort consisting of about 20 hyperthyroidism patients and some 15 patients who later progressed to ophthalmopathy. The approximately 100 discovery patients were randomly split 7:3 into training and test sets. Thyroid tissue and blood T-cell repertoires from more than five Graves' hyperthyroidism patients were also compared in the study. Following sampling, methimazole starting at 30 mg daily was given to hyperthyroidism patients, and high-dose intravenous methylprednisolone was given to ophthalmopathy patients. Libraries were constructed in a second round of multiplex PCR, after which size selection and purification were carried out. The libraries were sequenced on an Illumina HiSeq2000 using paired-end 100 bp reads. SOAPnuke was used to process the raw data, removing reads that contained adapters or uncalled bases, had a mean Phred below 15, or lacked an exact match to the constant primer or identifier. COPE v1.2.5 was used to merge the high-quality paired reads, and each unique nucleotide sequence was defined as a clonotype. MiTCR v1.1 was used to align clonotypes to the IMGT TRBV, TRBD and TRBJ reference segments. Analysis was restricted to V-J combinations with a frequency above 0.0001, which covered about 99% of repertoires. A TCS score was defined as the ratio of F50 (clonal expansion) to E x V (chaos), with BLOSUM62-based TCRdist applied between CDR3 peptides within each V-J. Welch's t-statistics and random forest reduced roughly 540 V-J features to 10 to 15, which were used in a naive Bayes classifier (R e1071). Sample size was not statistically predetermined, and blinding of investigators to group allocation was not performed. The paper describes TCR Vbeta CDR3 sequencing of 120 to 150 peripheral blood samples, made up of 43 ophthalmopathy patients, some 76 hyperthyroidism patients and roughly 17 progressor patients.

This sample comprised peripheral blood mononuclear cells (PBMCs), obtained at new diagnosis, from a patient treated with antithyroid drugs. The sequence was obtained from a woman between 18 and 30 years old with Graves disease. Donor details come from another sample of the same person, matched by shared clones.

The bases read TGCAGTGCTAGAGGCGGGGGGGAAGTGGATGAGCAGTTCTTC. This is translated as CSARGGGEVDEQFF. The V and J segments used are TRBV20-1 and TRBJ2-1; 9 central nucleotides agree with TRBD2. V is pruned by 1 base and J by 8 bases, leaving 6 bases of the junction without a gene match. Based on the germline V gene (reference sequence), the CDR1 and CDR2 sequences are DFQATT and SNEGSKA. From the cysteine up to the phenylalanine, the CDR3 has a length of 14 residues. Here the CDR3 DNA is all that survives: 42 bases in frame from base 1.